Listed below are T cell receptor beta chains from one sample, sequenced in a study of cytomegalovirus exposure and HLA in healthy donors. Profiled with immunoSEQ multiplex PCR; TCRdb holds only in-frame clones, not every one. The sample gives some 170,000 clones, around four fifths of which show up once; over 0.95% is in the top ten. Sequenced: PBMCs. The receptors here all came from a woman in her 50s in good health and CMV-seronegative. CDR3s include the opening cysteine and the closing phenylalanine or tryptophan. Fields, in order: clone size, CDR3 length, V gene, D gene, J gene, CDR3 DNA, CDR3 protein. A D gene is named only where the DNA matches it firmly. Expanded clones are given a class, and other clones once, few, many or no size at all.

clone_size: .; cdr3_length: 16; v_call: TRBV5-4; d_call: TRBD2; j_call: TRBJ2-1; cdr3_nt: TGTGCCAGCAGCTTTGCCGGGACTAGCGGGGGAACTGAGCAGTTCTTC; cdr3_aa: CASSFAGTSGGTEQFF
clone_size: .; cdr3_length: 18; v_call: TRBV9; d_call: TRBD2; j_call: TRBJ2-3; cdr3_nt: TGTGCCAGCAGCGAACGCAGCGGGGGGGGCGATTTGGCAGATACGCAGTATTTT; cdr3_aa: CASSERSGGGDLADTQYF
clone_size: .; cdr3_length: 16; v_call: TRBV7-2; d_call: .; j_call: TRBJ1-6; cdr3_nt: TGTGCCAGCAGCGTAAACCGCGGGGGGCTTTATTCACCCCTCCACTTT; cdr3_aa: CASSVNRGGLYSPLHF
clone_size: .; cdr3_length: 15; v_call: TRBV5-4; d_call: .; j_call: TRBJ2-4; cdr3_nt: TGTGCCAGCAGCTCTGTAGGGAGTGCCAAAAACATTCAGTACTTC; cdr3_aa: CASSSVGSAKNIQYF
clone_size: .; cdr3_length: 14; v_call: TRBV2; d_call: .; j_call: TRBJ2-4; cdr3_nt: TGTGCCAGCAGTCGGGCGGGACCTACGACCATTCAGTACTTC; cdr3_aa: CASSRAGPTTIQYF
clone_size: .; cdr3_length: 14; v_call: TRBV5-1; d_call: .; j_call: TRBJ2-6; cdr3_nt: TGCGCCAGTACGAGCGCATCTGGGGCCAACGTCCTGACTTTC; cdr3_aa: CASTSASGANVLTF
clone_size: .; cdr3_length: 13; v_call: TRBV7-9; d_call: .; j_call: TRBJ1-2; cdr3_nt: TGTGCCAGCAGCCGACCCGGGACAAACGGCTACACCTTC; cdr3_aa: CASSRPGTNGYTF
clone_size: .; cdr3_length: 16; v_call: TRBV19; d_call: TRBD1; j_call: TRBJ2-5; cdr3_nt: TGTGCCAGTAGTATAGGGGGGACAGGGGACTCGGAGACCCAGTACTTC; cdr3_aa: CASSIGGTGDSETQYF
clone_size: .; cdr3_length: 17; v_call: TRBV9; d_call: TRBD1; j_call: TRBJ1-2; cdr3_nt: TGTGCCAGCAGCGGTGGGTACAGGGGGGAATCTAACTATGGCTACACCTTC; cdr3_aa: CASSGGYRGESNYGYTF
clone_size: .; cdr3_length: 14; v_call: TRBV4-3; d_call: .; j_call: TRBJ2-7; cdr3_nt: TGCGCCAGCAGCCAAGACGTTGGCCCCTACGAGCAGTACTTC; cdr3_aa: CASSQDVGPYEQYF
clone_size: .; cdr3_length: 17; v_call: TRBV15; d_call: .; j_call: TRBJ2-7; cdr3_nt: TGTGCCACCAGCCGCCAGCCCGGGGACACAAGATTCTACGAGCAGTACTTC; cdr3_aa: CATSRQPGDTRFYEQYF
clone_size: .; cdr3_length: 16; v_call: TRBV14; d_call: .; j_call: TRBJ2-7; cdr3_nt: TGTGCCAGCAGCCGCATTCTGGGGCGAATCGGCAACGAGCAGTACTTC; cdr3_aa: CASSRILGRIGNEQYF
clone_size: .; cdr3_length: 11; v_call: TRBV28; d_call: .; j_call: TRBJ2-7; cdr3_nt: TGTGCCAGCAGAAGGAGCTACGAGCAGTACTTC; cdr3_aa: CASRRSYEQYF
clone_size: .; cdr3_length: 14; v_call: TRBV5-6; d_call: TRBD1; j_call: TRBJ2-5; cdr3_nt: TGTGCCAGCAGCGGGGGACAGGTTCAAGAGACCCAGTACTTC; cdr3_aa: CASSGGQVQETQYF
clone_size: .; cdr3_length: 16; v_call: TRBV10-3; d_call: TRBD1; j_call: TRBJ1-2; cdr3_nt: TGTGCCATTAGGGACCAAACGGGACAGGGTAACTATGGCTACACCTTC; cdr3_aa: CAIRDQTGQGNYGYTF
clone_size: .; cdr3_length: 14; v_call: TRBV19; d_call: .; j_call: TRBJ1-4; cdr3_nt: TGTGCCAGTAATCGGGGTTTGACTAATGAAAAACTGTTTTTT; cdr3_aa: CASNRGLTNEKLFF
clone_size: .; cdr3_length: 14; v_call: TRBV27; d_call: .; j_call: TRBJ2-3; cdr3_nt: TGTGCCAGCAGTTTATCGCGGGCCCCAGATACGCAGTATTTT; cdr3_aa: CASSLSRAPDTQYF
clone_size: few; cdr3_length: 14; v_call: TRBV25-1; d_call: TRBD1; j_call: TRBJ1-1; cdr3_nt: TGTGCCAGCAGTCCGACAGGGTCTACCACTGAAGCTTTCTTT; cdr3_aa: CASSPTGSTTEAFF
clone_size: few; cdr3_length: 14; v_call: TRBV6-1; d_call: .; j_call: TRBJ2-2; cdr3_nt: TGTGCCAGCAGTGAAACCCTAGCTTCCGGGGAGCTGTTTTTT; cdr3_aa: CASSETLASGELFF
clone_size: .; cdr3_length: 13; v_call: TRBV13; d_call: TRBD2; j_call: TRBJ2-1; cdr3_nt: TGTGCCAGCAGCTTACGCGGGGGCAATGAGCAGTTCTTC; cdr3_aa: CASSLRGGNEQFF
clone_size: .; cdr3_length: 12; v_call: TRBV2; d_call: TRBD1; j_call: TRBJ2-1; cdr3_nt: TGTGCCAGCTCCCCTCAGGGGGATGAGCAGTTCTTC; cdr3_aa: CASSPQGDEQFF
clone_size: .; cdr3_length: 16; v_call: TRBV14; d_call: TRBD1; j_call: TRBJ2-7; cdr3_nt: TGTGCCAGCAGCCAAGGCTTACAGGGGACCTACTACGAGCAGTACTTC; cdr3_aa: CASSQGLQGTYYEQYF
clone_size: .; cdr3_length: 13; v_call: TRBV7-2; d_call: .; j_call: TRBJ2-1; cdr3_nt: TGTGCCAGCAGCCTGGGGAGCAACAATGAGCAGTTCTTC; cdr3_aa: CASSLGSNNEQFF
clone_size: .; cdr3_length: 17; v_call: TRBV5-6; d_call: TRBD2; j_call: TRBJ2-5; cdr3_nt: TGTGCCAGCAGCTTAGTATGGCGGGGGAGGGAACGGGAGACCCAGTACTTC; cdr3_aa: CASSLVWRGRERETQYF
clone_size: .; cdr3_length: 16; v_call: TRBV27; d_call: .; j_call: TRBJ1-4; cdr3_nt: TGTGCCAGCAGGACTTCGGGGACAACAACTAATGAAAAACTGTTTTTT; cdr3_aa: CASRTSGTTTNEKLFF
clone_size: .; cdr3_length: 14; v_call: TRBV9; d_call: .; j_call: TRBJ2-6; cdr3_nt: TGTGCCAGCATCGGGTCTGCTGGGGCCAACGTCCTGACTTTC; cdr3_aa: CASIGSAGANVLTF
clone_size: .; cdr3_length: 16; v_call: TRBV4-1; d_call: .; j_call: TRBJ1-1; cdr3_nt: TGCGCCAGCATCAACCACTTGGGTCCAGGGAACACTGAAGCTTTCTTT; cdr3_aa: CASINHLGPGNTEAFF
clone_size: .; cdr3_length: 16; v_call: TRBV4-1; d_call: TRBD1; j_call: TRBJ2-2; cdr3_nt: TGCGCCAGCAGCCAAGATGTGCGACAGGGGGCCGGGGAGCTGTTTTTT; cdr3_aa: CASSQDVRQGAGELFF
clone_size: once; cdr3_length: 15; v_call: TRBV2; d_call: TRBD2; j_call: TRBJ2-5; cdr3_nt: TGTGCCAGCAGTATACTAGCGGGGGACGCCGCGGGGCAGTACTTC; cdr3_aa: CASSILAGDAAGQYF
clone_size: .; cdr3_length: 14; v_call: TRBV6-5; d_call: .; j_call: TRBJ1-1; cdr3_nt: TGTGCCAGCAGTTACGGGACATCAGACACTGAAGCTTTCTTT; cdr3_aa: CASSYGTSDTEAFF
clone_size: .; cdr3_length: 16; v_call: TRBV4-1; d_call: TRBD1; j_call: TRBJ1-6; cdr3_nt: TGCGCCAGCAGCCAAGATCCCGGACAGGGCACTTCACCCCTCCACTTT; cdr3_aa: CASSQDPGQGTSPLHF
clone_size: .; cdr3_length: 16; v_call: TRBV2; d_call: .; j_call: TRBJ1-4; cdr3_nt: TGTGCCAGCAGAACGGGGGGTACAGGGCGGAATGAAAAACTGTTTTTT; cdr3_aa: CASRTGGTGRNEKLFF
clone_size: .; cdr3_length: 12; v_call: TRBV19; d_call: .; j_call: TRBJ2-7; cdr3_nt: TGTGCCTCGACTGGTGTCGGCTACGAGCAGTACTTC; cdr3_aa: CASTGVGYEQYF
clone_size: .; cdr3_length: 14; v_call: TRBV5-1; d_call: TRBD2; j_call: TRBJ2-2; cdr3_nt: TGCGCCAGCAGCCGGGGGGGCGGATCCGGGGAGCTGTTTTTT; cdr3_aa: CASSRGGGSGELFF
clone_size: .; cdr3_length: 15; v_call: TRBV4-3; d_call: .; j_call: TRBJ2-3; cdr3_nt: TGCGCCAGCAGCCAAGATTCCGTAGGCACAGATACGCAGTATTTT; cdr3_aa: CASSQDSVGTDTQYF
clone_size: .; cdr3_length: 13; v_call: TRBV7-3; d_call: TRBD1; j_call: TRBJ1-2; cdr3_nt: TGTGCCAGCAGCCCCCCGACAGGGAATGGCTACACCTTC; cdr3_aa: CASSPPTGNGYTF
clone_size: .; cdr3_length: 17; v_call: TRBV4-1; d_call: TRBD2; j_call: TRBJ2-7; cdr3_nt: TGCGCCAGCAGCCAAGTTTCGGTAGCGGGAGTATTTTACGAGCAGTACTTC; cdr3_aa: CASSQVSVAGVFYEQYF
clone_size: once; cdr3_length: 13; v_call: TRBV15; d_call: TRBD1; j_call: TRBJ2-7; cdr3_nt: TGTGCCACCAGTCCCACAGGGGTCGACGAGCAGTACTTC; cdr3_aa: CATSPTGVDEQYF
clone_size: .; cdr3_length: 15; v_call: TRBV5-1; d_call: TRBD2; j_call: TRBJ2-5; cdr3_nt: TGCGCCAGCAGCTTGCTGACTAGCGAAACGCAGACCCAGTACTTC; cdr3_aa: CASSLLTSETQTQYF
clone_size: .; cdr3_length: 14; v_call: TRBV6-1; d_call: .; j_call: TRBJ1-5; cdr3_nt: TGTGCCAGCAGTTTGGGGAGGGTGGGGAAGCCCCAGCATTTT; cdr3_aa: CASSLGRVGKPQHF
clone_size: .; cdr3_length: 14; v_call: TRBV9; d_call: .; j_call: TRBJ1-1; cdr3_nt: TGTGCCAGCAGCGTAGCTTCCGTGAACACTGAAGCTTTCTTT; cdr3_aa: CASSVASVNTEAFF
clone_size: .; cdr3_length: 15; v_call: TRBV12-5; d_call: .; j_call: TRBJ2-3; cdr3_nt: TGTGCTAGTGGTTTGGTACAGGGATGGGCAGATACGCAGTATTTT; cdr3_aa: CASGLVQGWADTQYF
clone_size: few; cdr3_length: 15; v_call: TRBV28; d_call: TRBD1; j_call: TRBJ2-6; cdr3_nt: TGTGCCAGCGTGACAGGGATCTCTGGGGCCAACGTCCTGACTTTC; cdr3_aa: CASVTGISGANVLTF
clone_size: .; cdr3_length: 18; v_call: TRBV7-8; d_call: TRBD2; j_call: TRBJ2-1; cdr3_nt: TGTGCCAGCAGCGCGCGGGGGGAGTCGGGGGGTAGTTACAATGAGCAGTTCTTC; cdr3_aa: CASSARGESGGSYNEQFF
clone_size: .; cdr3_length: 15; v_call: TRBV7-7; d_call: .; j_call: TRBJ2-1; cdr3_nt: TGTGCCAGCAGCTTAGACGCATCCCAGTACAATGAGCAGTTCTTC; cdr3_aa: CASSLDASQYNEQFF